This paragraph reports one T cell receptor beta chain. The data were obtained in a study of blood T cell repertoires in COVID-19. The authors' processing: Researchers report that nucleated cell counts were estimated from reference gene primer amplification. Produced via immunoSEQ multiplex PCR; TCRdb's table is partial and in-frame only. The V and J calls and the clone size are those of that table, but D and trimming were determined from the DNA. The sample holds more than 80,000 clones, 70% to 80% seen once. This sequence was found in a man older than 75 with COVID-19, enrolled during active disease. The source material was peripheral blood.

The DNA of the CDR3 is TGTGCCAGCTCACGCCCCTCGGGTACCGGGGAGCTGTTTTTT. This codes for CASSRPSGTGELFF. This sequence joins TRBV18 and TRBJ2-2; D remains unclear. Germline CDR1 is KGHSH and CDR2 is LQKENI. The CDR3 is 14 residues long. V was trimmed by 4 bases and J by 5 bases, leaving 11 bases between them.